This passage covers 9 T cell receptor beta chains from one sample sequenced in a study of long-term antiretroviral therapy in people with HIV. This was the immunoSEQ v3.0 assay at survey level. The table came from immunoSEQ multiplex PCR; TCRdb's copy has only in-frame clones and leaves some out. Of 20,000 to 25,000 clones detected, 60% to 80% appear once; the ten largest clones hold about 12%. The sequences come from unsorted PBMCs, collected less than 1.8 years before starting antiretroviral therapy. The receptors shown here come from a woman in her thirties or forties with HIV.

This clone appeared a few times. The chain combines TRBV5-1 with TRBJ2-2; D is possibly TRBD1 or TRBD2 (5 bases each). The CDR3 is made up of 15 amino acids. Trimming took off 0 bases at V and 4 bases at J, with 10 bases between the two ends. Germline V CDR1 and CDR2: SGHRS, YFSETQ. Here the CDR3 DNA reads TGCGCCAGCAGCTTGGTGGGGGAGAGCACCGGGGAGCTGTTTTTT. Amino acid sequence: CASSLVGESTGELFF.

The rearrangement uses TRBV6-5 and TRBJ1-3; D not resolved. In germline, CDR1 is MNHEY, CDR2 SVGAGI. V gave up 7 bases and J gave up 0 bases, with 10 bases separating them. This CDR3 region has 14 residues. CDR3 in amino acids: CASTNDNSGNTIYF. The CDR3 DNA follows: TGTGCCAGCACTAACGATAACTCTGGAAACACCATATATTTT.

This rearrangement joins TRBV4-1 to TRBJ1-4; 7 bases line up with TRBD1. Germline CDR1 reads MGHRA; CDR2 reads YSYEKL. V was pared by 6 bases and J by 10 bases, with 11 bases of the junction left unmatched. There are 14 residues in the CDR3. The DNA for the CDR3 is TGCGCCAGCAGGTTGGAGACAGGGCTGGGAAAACTGTTTTTT. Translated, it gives CASRLETGLGKLFF.

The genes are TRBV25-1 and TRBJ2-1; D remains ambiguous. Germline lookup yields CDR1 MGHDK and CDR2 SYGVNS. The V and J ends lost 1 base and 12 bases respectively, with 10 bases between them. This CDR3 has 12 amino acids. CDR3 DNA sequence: TGTGCCAGCAGTGAATCGTCGAGCCGGCAGTTCTTC. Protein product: CASSESSSRQFF.

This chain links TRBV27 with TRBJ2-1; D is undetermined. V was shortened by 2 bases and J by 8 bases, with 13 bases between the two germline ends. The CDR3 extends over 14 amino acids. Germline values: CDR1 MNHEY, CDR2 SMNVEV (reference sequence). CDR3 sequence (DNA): TGTGCCAGCAGTTTAGGCTTTCCGACCCATGAGCAGTTCTTC. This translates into CASSLGFPTHEQFF.

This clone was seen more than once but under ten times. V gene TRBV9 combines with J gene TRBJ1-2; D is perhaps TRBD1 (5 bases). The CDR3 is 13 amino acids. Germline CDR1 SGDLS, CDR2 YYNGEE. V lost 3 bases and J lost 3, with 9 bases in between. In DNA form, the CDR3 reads TGTGCCAGCAGCGGCAGGGAGTACTATGGCTACACCTTC. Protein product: CASSGREYYGYTF.

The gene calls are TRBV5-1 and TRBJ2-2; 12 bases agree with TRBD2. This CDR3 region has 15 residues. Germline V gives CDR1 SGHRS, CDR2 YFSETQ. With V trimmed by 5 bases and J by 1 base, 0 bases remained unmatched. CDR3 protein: CASRLAGGNTGELFF. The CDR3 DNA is TGCGCCAGCAGACTAGCGGGAGGGAACACCGGGGAGCTGTTTTTT.

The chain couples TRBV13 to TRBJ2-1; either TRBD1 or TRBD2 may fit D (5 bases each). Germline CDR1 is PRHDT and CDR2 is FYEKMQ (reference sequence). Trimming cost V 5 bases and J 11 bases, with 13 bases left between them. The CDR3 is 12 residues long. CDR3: CASSPRGEKQFF. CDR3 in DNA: TGTGCCAGCAGCCCTCGAGGGGAGAAGCAGTTCTTC.

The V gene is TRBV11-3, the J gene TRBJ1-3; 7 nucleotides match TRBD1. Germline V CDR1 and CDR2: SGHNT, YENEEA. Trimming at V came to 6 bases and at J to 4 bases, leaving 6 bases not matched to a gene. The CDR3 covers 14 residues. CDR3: CASRTTGRGNTIYF. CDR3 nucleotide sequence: TGTGCCAGCAGAACGACAGGGAGGGGAAACACCATATATTTT. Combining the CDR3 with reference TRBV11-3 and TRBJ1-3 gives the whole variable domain EAGVVQSPRYKIIEKKQPVAFWCNPISGHNTLYWYLQNLGQGPELLIRYENEEAVDDSQLPKDRFSAERLKGVDSTLKIQPAELGDSAVYLCASRTTGRGNTIYFGEGSWLTVV.